One T cell receptor beta chain is described in this entry. The germline gives CDR1 SGHTA, CDR2 FQGNSA. The CDR3 sequence is 13 residues long. The V end lost 5 bases, the J end lost 6 bases, and 14 bases lay between the germline ends. This record belongs to a study of blood T cell repertoires in COVID-19. Assay used: immunoSEQ multiplex PCR; TCRdb lists only in-frame clones, some missing. The table shows around 290,000 clones, with less than 90% occurring only once. The Seattle patients, enrolled during active infection, were followed longitudinally. This rearrangement joins TRBV7-2 to TRBJ2-7, with a tentative D call TRBD1 (5 bases). The sequenced sample was peripheral blood. The TCR was taken from a woman in her 70s with COVID-19, enrolled during active disease. The CDR3, as DNA: TGTGCCAGCAGCCCAGGGTCCGAATCCGAGCAGTACTTC. Its translation: CASSPGSESEQYF.